The present TCR beta chain was sequenced within a study of cytomegalovirus exposure and HLA in healthy donors. At the level of the study: A prior study identified 117 million unique TCR beta sequences from some 200 million T cells. Early released data comprised 80 million to 100 million unique TCRs from HLA-typed donors.

About this clone itself: The antigen remains undetermined.

Overall study results and limits: Several V segments, TRBV6-2 and TRBV6-3 among them, could not be told apart and were dropped. TCR beta sequences reportedly predicted most subjects' HLA-A and HLA-B alleles accurately.

Amplification used 60 Vbeta primers and 13 Jbeta primers. Sequenced by immunoSEQ multiplex PCR; TCRdb stores in-frame clones only, minus some. Counted here are 120,000 to 150,000 clones, around 73% occurring once; the ten biggest clones make up 1.5% to 2%. Germline V lookup: CDR1 SGHRS, CDR2 YFSETQ. CDR3 length: 16 amino acids. V lost 3 bases and J lost 5; bases outside the gene matches: 8. The chain couples TRBV5-1 to TRBJ2-2; the match to TRBD2 covers 9 bases. The clonotype originates from a woman between 18 and 30 years old in good health and CMV-seronegative. The sample taken for sequencing was PBMCs. The CDR3 reads CASSSSGGSRTGELFF. CDR3 nucleotide sequence: TGCGCCAGCAGCTCGAGCGGGGGGTCGAGGACCGGGGAGCTGTTTTTT. The whole variable domain, remainder taken from reference TRBV5-1 and TRBJ2-2, is KAGVTQTPRYLIKTRGQQVTLSCSPISGHRSVSWYQQTPGQGLQFLFEYFSETQRNKGNFPGRFSGRQFSNSRSEMNVSTLELGDSALYLCASSSSGGSRTGELFFGEGSRLTVL.